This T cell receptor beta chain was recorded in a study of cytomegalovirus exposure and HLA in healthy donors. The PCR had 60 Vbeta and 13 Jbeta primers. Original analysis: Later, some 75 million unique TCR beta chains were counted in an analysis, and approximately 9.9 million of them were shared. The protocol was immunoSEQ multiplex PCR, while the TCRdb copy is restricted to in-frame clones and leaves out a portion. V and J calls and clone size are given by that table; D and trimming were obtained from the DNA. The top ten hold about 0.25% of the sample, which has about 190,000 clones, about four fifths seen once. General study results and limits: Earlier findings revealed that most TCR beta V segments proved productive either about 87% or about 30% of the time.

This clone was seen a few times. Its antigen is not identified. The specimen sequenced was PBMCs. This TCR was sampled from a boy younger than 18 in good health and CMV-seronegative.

CDR3 sequence: CASSRPLAGGPNEQYF. The CDR3 DNA is TGTGCCAGCTCTCGACCCCTAGCGGGAGGGCCTAACGAGCAGTACTTC. The chain recombines TRBV18 with TRBJ2-7, with 12 bases matching TRBD2. J lost 5 bases, V lost 6 bases, and 11 bases had no gene match. Germline values: CDR1 KGHSH, CDR2 LQKENI. The CDR3 covers 16 residues.